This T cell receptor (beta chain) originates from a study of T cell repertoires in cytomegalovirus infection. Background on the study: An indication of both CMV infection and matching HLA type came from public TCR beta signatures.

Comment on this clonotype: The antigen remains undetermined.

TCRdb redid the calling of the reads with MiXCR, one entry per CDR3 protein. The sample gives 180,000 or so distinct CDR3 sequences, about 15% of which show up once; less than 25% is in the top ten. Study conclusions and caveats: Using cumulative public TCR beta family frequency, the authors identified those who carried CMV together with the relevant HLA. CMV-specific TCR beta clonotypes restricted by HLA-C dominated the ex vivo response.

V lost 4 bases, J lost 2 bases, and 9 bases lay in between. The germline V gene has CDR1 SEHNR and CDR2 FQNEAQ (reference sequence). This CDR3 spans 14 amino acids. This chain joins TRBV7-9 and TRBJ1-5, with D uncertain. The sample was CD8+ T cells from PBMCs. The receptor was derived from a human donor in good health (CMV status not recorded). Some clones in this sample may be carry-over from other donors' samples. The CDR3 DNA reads TGTGCCAGCAGCTCCCAAGGAGGCAATCAGCCCCAGCATTTT. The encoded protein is CASSSQGGNQPQHF.